This TCR beta chain was retrieved from a study of beta chain features in type 1 diabetes. Findings of the study overall: Relative to healthy donors, patients appeared to have naive, central memory and Treg TCRB repertoires that were more similar. Type 1 diabetes patients had VDJ junctions that carried fewer insertions and more deletions. PCR might pick shorter templates more often, in the same way for patients and controls.

This clone was counted a few times. Its cognate antigen is unknown. The V segment lost 1 base and the J segment 2 bases; nucleotides outside the gene matches: 15. Germline V lookup: CDR1 MGHRA, CDR2 YSYEKL. The CDR3 is made up of 19 amino acids. Expressed TCRB transcripts got sequenced, as all isolated RNA was reverse transcribed. Using immunoSEQ multiplex PCR, the repertoire was profiled, and TCRdb retains in-frame clones only, with some absent. Altogether approximately 170,000 clones are present, approximately 9% being singletons, with the ten largest covering under 2.5%. Purity exceeding 98% was reached by all sorted populations.

The chain uses TRBV4-1 and TRBJ2-7, with TRBD2 matching 9 bases. This receptor was taken from a woman between 18 and 29 years old in good health. The sample comprised central memory CD4+ T cells from blood. The CDR3 bases are TGCGCCAGCAGCCAAGGCTCCTGGTTGCGGGAGGGCCCCACCTACGAGCAGTACTTC. Protein product: CASSQGSWLREGPTYEQYF.